These 29 T cell receptor beta chains originate from one sample sequenced in a study of T cell responses to AZD1222 COVID-19 vaccine. The method was immunoSEQ multiplex PCR; TCRdb's version includes in-frame clones alone and lacks a portion of them. This table lists under 150,000 clones. The sequencing sample was made of peripheral blood. These receptors were collected from an adult in good health.

The rearrangement uses TRBV6-2 or TRBV6-3 and TRBJ1-2; D is uncertain. The V end lost 1 base, the J end lost 5 bases, and 8 bases lay between the germline ends. CDR1 is MNHEY, CDR2 SVGEGT, per germline. The CDR3 runs 13 residues. This CDR3 reads CASSYWVPYGYTF. The DNA for the CDR3 is TGTGCCAGCAGTTACTGGGTACCATATGGCTACACCTTC.

This chain links TRBV10-3 with TRBJ2-5; 8 nucleotides match TRBD2. CDR1 is ENHRY and CDR2 is SYGVKD in the germline V gene. Losses at the gene ends were 9 bases for V and 5 bases for J; bases not matched to a gene: 8. The CDR3 contains 13 residues. The CDR3 DNA reads TGTGCCATGTCGGGACTAGAAGGGGAGACCCAGTACTTC. Translated: CAMSGLEGETQYF.

The chain is built from TRBV7-9 and TRBJ2-5, with a tentative D call TRBD1 (5 bases). CDR1 is SEHNR, CDR2 FQNEAQ, per germline (reference sequence). V was clipped by 5 bases and J by 9 bases, with 25 bases between them. The CDR3 length is 16 residues. The CDR3 loop reads CASSQMLDSLPRAQYF. In DNA, the CDR3 is TGTGCCAGCAGCCAAATGTTGGATTCCCTCCCCAGGGCCCAGTACTTC. Full variable domain (missing parts from reference TRBV7-9 and TRBJ2-5): DTGVSQNPRHKITKRGQNVTFRCDPISEHNRLYWYRQTLGQGPEFLTYFQNEAQLEKSRLLSDRFSAERPKGSFSTLEIQRTEQGDSAMYLCASSQMLDSLPRAQYFGPGTRLLVL.

The V call is TRBV19, the J call TRBJ1-1, with TRBD1 as a possible D gene (5 bases). This CDR3 is 14 amino acids long. V lost 3 bases to trimming and J lost 4 bases, with 12 bases between them. Germline V CDR1 and CDR2: LNHDA, SQIVND (reference sequence). This CDR3 reads CASSIRGVVTEAFF. The CDR3 DNA reads TGTGCCAGTAGTATTCGGGGGGTGGTCACTGAAGCTTTCTTT.

This chain joins TRBV7-3 and TRBJ1-2; D remains ambiguous. This CDR3 contains 13 residues. V lost 5 bases, J lost 5 bases, and 12 bases lay in between. Germline assignment: CDR1 SGHTA and CDR2 FQGTGA. In nucleotides, the CDR3 is TGTGCCAGCAGCCTGGACGGGTCGTATGGCTACACCTTC. Amino acids: CASSLDGSYGYTF.

The rearrangement joins TRBV6-5 to TRBJ1-5; TRBD1 matches at 7 bases. J gave up 3 bases and V 6 bases, and 5 bases lay outside the gene matches. This CDR3 is 14 amino acids long. Germline-derived CDR1 and CDR2 are MNHEY and SVGAGI. The CDR3 here is CASRQTGNNQPQHF. CDR3 coding DNA: TGTGCCAGCAGGCAGACAGGGAACAATCAGCCCCAGCATTTT.

The chain joins TRBV9 to TRBJ2-2; D is unresolved. Trimming removed 0 bases at V and 1 base at J, with 7 bases between. This CDR3 comprises 15 residues. Germline V gene sequence: CDR1 SGDLS, CDR2 YYNGEE. The CDR3 DNA reads as TGTGCCAGCAGCGTAGTCATGGAGAACACCGGGGAGCTGTTTTTT. As protein: CASSVVMENTGELFF.

The V and J genes are TRBV9 and TRBJ1-4; D is perhaps TRBD1 (5 bases). Trimming removed 2 bases from V and 0 bases from J, with 14 bases in between. The CDR3 is 17 residues long. Germline loops: CDR1 SGDLS, CDR2 YYNGEE. CDR3 sequence reads: CASSVGVGGATNEKLFF. As DNA, the CDR3 is TGTGCCAGCAGCGTGGGGGTGGGCGGAGCAACTAATGAAAAACTGTTTTTT.

The chain recombines TRBV7-2 with TRBJ2-3; D assignment may be TRBD1 or TRBD2 (6 bases each). V lost 1 base, J lost 2 bases, and 19 bases lay in between. Germline V gene sequence: CDR1 SGHTA, CDR2 FQGNSA. The CDR3 contains 18 residues. The CDR3 nucleotides are TGTGCCAGCAGCTTAGGAGGGGGGCAGGGGCCCCCCACAGATACGCAGTATTTT. Translated, it gives CASSLGGGQGPPTDTQYF. The full variable domain, rest sourced from reference TRBV7-2 and TRBJ2-3, is GAGVSQSPSNKVTEKGKDVELRCDPISGHTALYWYRQSLGQGLEFLIYFQGNSAPDKSGLPSDRFSAERTGGSVSTLTIQRTQQEDSAVYLCASSLGGGQGPPTDTQYFGPGTRLTVL.

This chain uses TRBV7-9 with TRBJ2-5, with D perhaps matching TRBD1 (5 bases). The germline CDR1 and CDR2 sequences are SEHNR and FQNEAQ (reference sequence). With 5 bases removed from V and 2 bases from J, the gap between germline ends came to 12 bases. This CDR3 is built from 14 residues. The CDR3, as DNA: TGTGCCAGCAGCCCTCGGACATCACAAGAGACCCAGTACTTC. Translated, it gives CASSPRTSQETQYF.

The rearrangement joins TRBV18 to TRBJ1-4, with a possible D match to TRBD1 (5 bases). Germline CDR1 reads KGHSH; CDR2 reads LQKENI. This CDR3 spans 16 amino acids. V was trimmed by 8 bases and J by 0 bases, leaving 16 bases between them. CDR3 DNA: TGTGCCAGCGCCGGACATCCAGCGGCAACTAATGAAAAACTGTTTTTT. Amino acid sequence: CASAGHPAATNEKLFF.

This sequence joins TRBV6-1 and TRBJ1-6; D remains unclear. The CDR3 loop spans 16 amino acids. Germline loops: CDR1 MNHNS, CDR2 SASEGT. V was cut by 2 bases and J by 5 bases, with 13 bases left in between. CDR3 amino acids: CASSESRATNNSPLHF. The CDR3 DNA reads TGTGCCAGCAGTGAAAGCCGGGCCACGAATAATTCACCCCTCCACTTT.

The V call is TRBV7-3, the J call TRBJ2-1, with D perhaps TRBD2 (6 bases). The V gene's germline CDR1 is SGHTA and CDR2 FQGTGA. Trimming pared 1 base from V and 8 bases from J, leaving 12 bases between. There are 14 residues in the CDR3. CDR3 in amino acids: CASSLIAGTDEQFF. The CDR3 DNA reads TGTGCCAGCAGCTTAATCGCAGGGACTGATGAGCAGTTCTTC.

The V call is TRBV28, the J call TRBJ1-6; tentative D call: TRBD1 (5 bases). V lost 1 base and J 9 bases, leaving 16 bases between the germline ends. The CDR3 sequence is 16 residues long. CDR1 is MDHEN, CDR2 SYDVKM, per germline. CDR3: CASSLSAGPGGSPLHF. CDR3 coding DNA: TGTGCCAGCAGTTTATCGGCAGGGCCGGGTGGTTCACCCCTCCACTTT. The full variable domain, with the rest looked up from reference TRBV28 and TRBJ1-6, is DVKVTQSSRYLVKRTGEKVFLECVQDMDHENMFWYRQDPGLGLRLIYFSYDVKMKEKGDIPEGYSVSREKKERFSLILESASTNQTSMYLCASSLSAGPGGSPLHFGNGTRLTVT.

The gene calls are TRBV5-1 and TRBJ1-1; unclear D gene. The CDR3 sequence is 13 residues long. V was cut by 5 bases and J by 4 bases, with 12 bases left in between. CDR1 is SGHRS, CDR2 YFSETQ, per germline. CDR3 sequence: CASSRVGSTEAFF. CDR3 sequence (DNA): TGCGCCAGCAGTCGGGTAGGTAGCACTGAAGCTTTCTTT.

The chain links TRBV5-1 to TRBJ2-1; a weak D match, TRBD1 (5 bases). The V end was cut by 0 bases, the J end by 8 bases, with 9 bases between. The germline CDR1 and CDR2 sequences are SGHRS and YFSETQ. CDR3 length equals 13 residues. CDR3 sequence (DNA): TGCGCCAGCAGCTTGGTGGGGCTCGATGAGCAGTTCTTC. It translates to CASSLVGLDEQFF.

Concerning this clone: The sample holds other DNA sequences that translate to the same CDR3. The V gene is TRBV5-1, the J gene TRBJ2-5; D perhaps matches TRBD2 (6 bases). V lost 0 bases, J lost 3 bases, and 6 bases lay in between. Germline loops: CDR1 SGHRS, CDR2 YFSETQ. CDR3 length: 13 amino acids. CDR3 in DNA: TGCGCCAGCAGCTTGGGCGGGGAAGAGACCCAGTACTTC. As protein: CASSLGGEETQYF.

The chain joins TRBV2 to TRBJ1-2; D call uncertain. The V and J ends lost 5 bases and 6 bases respectively, with 10 bases between them. The CDR3 runs 12 residues. The germline CDR1 and CDR2 sequences are SNHLY and FYNNEI. This chain's CDR3 is CASSRTGDGYTF. The CDR3 region has the DNA TGTGCCAGCAGTCGTACGGGCGATGGCTACACCTTC.

The J gene is TRBJ2-7, the V gene TRBV7-3; D call uncertain. Germline CDR1 and CDR2: SGHTA and FQGTGA. This CDR3 comprises 13 residues. Trimming left V 5 bases short and J 2 bases short, with 10 bases between. The CDR3 region has the DNA TGTGCCAGCAGCCCCGGTGGGCCCTACGAGCAGTACTTC. Its translation: CASSPGGPYEQYF.

The chain carries TRBV4-3 and TRBJ1-5; D gene ambiguous. CDR1 is LGHNA, CDR2 YSLEER, per germline. The CDR3 totals 14 residues. The V end was cut by 1 base, the J end by 0 bases, with 4 bases between. CDR3 DNA: TGCGCCAGCAGCCAAGTGTATAGCAATCAGCCCCAGCATTTT. Its protein is CASSQVYSNQPQHF.

CDR3 sequence (DNA): TGCGCCAGCAGCCAAGACCAGGGGCCACATCAGCCCCAGCATTTT. This encodes CASSQDQGPHQPQHF. The chain couples TRBV4-1 to TRBJ1-5; TRBD1 might be the D (6 bases). Germline V gives CDR1 MGHRA, CDR2 YSYEKL. The CDR3 length is 15 residues. With 0 bases removed from V and 5 bases from J, the gap between germline ends came to 11 bases.

The chain is built from TRBV6-5 and TRBJ1-1, with D perhaps matching TRBD1 (5 bases). V lost 0 bases, J lost 2 bases, and 7 bases lay in between. The germline V gene has CDR1 MNHEY and CDR2 SVGAGI. The CDR3 consists of 14 residues. DNA for the CDR3: TGTGCCAGCAGTTACTCGCGGACAAACACTGAAGCTTTCTTT. It is translated as CASSYSRTNTEAFF.

The V gene is TRBV6-5, the J gene TRBJ1-1; D gene ambiguous. Trimming cost V 2 bases and J 3 bases, with 4 bases left between them. This CDR3 spans 12 amino acids. Germline V gives CDR1 MNHEY, CDR2 SVGAGI. The CDR3 reads CASSYGDTEAFF. The CDR3 DNA is TGTGCCAGCAGTTACGGGGACACTGAAGCTTTCTTT.

The CDR3 DNA sequence: TGTGCCAGCAGTTATACGGGGAACTATGGCTACACCTTC. It specifies CASSYTGNYGYTF. The V call is TRBV27, the J call TRBJ1-2; D call uncertain. The CDR3 sequence is 13 residues long. Looked up from germline, CDR1 is MNHEY and CDR2 is SMNVEV (reference sequence). Trimming took off 4 bases at V and 2 bases at J, with 8 bases between the two ends.

The J gene is TRBJ1-4, the V gene TRBV28; a weak D match, TRBD1 (6 bases). The CDR3 extends over 17 amino acids. Germline CDR1 reads MDHEN; CDR2 reads SYDVKM. Trimming took off 2 bases at V and 1 base at J, with 14 bases between the two ends. CDR3 in amino acids: CASSLPGRGLTNEKLFF. CDR3 DNA sequence: TGTGCCAGCAGTTTACCCGGCAGGGGTCTAACTAATGAAAAACTGTTTTTT.

The chain joins TRBV2 to TRBJ1-1; D is undetermined. The CDR3 is made up of 13 amino acids. The germline V and J ends were trimmed by 4 bases and 1 base, with 7 bases remaining between them. The germline V gene has CDR1 SNHLY and CDR2 FYNNEI. The CDR3 coding sequence is TGTGCCAGCAGTGGCCCAGCGAACACTGAAGCTTTCTTT. Residues: CASSGPANTEAFF.

The chain is built from TRBV3-1 (or the pseudogene TRBV3-2) and TRBJ2-5; D gene unclear. CDR1 is LGHDT, CDR2 YNNKEL, per germline (reference sequence). This CDR3 has 12 residues. V lost 0 bases to trimming and J lost 13 bases, with 12 bases between them. In DNA, the CDR3 is TGTGCCAGCAGCCAAGATCTAACCCGGAGGTACTTC. Protein: CASSQDLTRRYF.

CDR3 sequence: CASSFPGPYGSQHF. The CDR3 DNA reads TGTGCCAGCAGTTTTCCGGGTCCTTATGGGTCCCAGCATTTT. V gene TRBV28 combines with J gene TRBJ1-5, with D unclear. This CDR3 is 14 amino acids long. Per the germline V gene, CDR1 is MDHEN and CDR2 is SYDVKM. The germline V and J ends were trimmed by 3 bases and 11 bases, with 17 bases remaining between them.

The chain is built from TRBV4-3 and TRBJ2-5; TRBD1 is a possible D gene (6 bases). V lost 0 bases and J 5 bases, leaving 19 bases between the germline ends. The CDR3 length is 17 residues. Germline assignment: CDR1 LGHNA and CDR2 YSLEER. CDR3 in DNA: TGCGCCAGCAGCCAAGAAACTCCAGGGGCCCAGGGGGAGACCCAGTACTTC. It yields the protein CASSQETPGAQGETQYF.